At least ten counts were recorded for the clone carrying this TCR beta chain. What it binds is unknown. TCR beta CDR3 regions were amplified from RNA. During a first-round RT-PCR of the TCR CDR3, the HTBI primer set was used. TCRdb re-derived calls from the multiplex PCR reads in MiXCR, one entry per CDR3 protein. The sample carries hundreds of thousands of distinct CDR3 sequences, about 15% recorded once. This CDR3 has 14 amino acids. Per germline, CDR1 MNHNS and CDR2 SASEGT. J was trimmed by 4 bases and V by 8 bases; bases with no gene match: 8. The data were taken from a study of T cells in Graves' hyperthyroidism and ophthalmopathy. Study-level points and caveats: Ophthalmopathy and stable hyperthyroidism were separated by a 13 V-J model.

What was sequenced was blood. V gene TRBV6-1 combines with J gene TRBJ2-3; TRBD1 matches 8 bases. The source of this sequence is a man younger than 35 with Graves' ophthalmopathy. The CDR3 DNA reads as TGTGCCAGCCGTCGACAGGGGTTGCCAGATACGCAGTATTTT. This sequence encodes CASRRQGLPDTQYF.